This T cell receptor (beta chain) was sequenced during a study of cytomegalovirus exposure and HLA in healthy donors. With respect to this clone: Its specificity is unknown.

Overall study results and limits: Later examination showed HLA-associated TCR beta chains had greater clonal expansion than equally common others. TCR beta chain V- and J-gene trimming was linked, in a later analysis, to a missense variant in DCLRE1C. An assumption of roughly uniform sequencing depth across donors underlay the presence/absence analyses.

Amplification used 60 Vbeta primers and 13 Jbeta primers. Here immunoSEQ multiplex PCR was the method, and the copy in TCRdb shows in-frame clones only, minus some. The data hold 150,000 to 250,000 clones, with roughly 85% observed a single time. The CDR3 consists of 12 residues. Trimming pared 0 bases from V and 6 bases from J, leaving 4 bases between. The germline V gene encodes CDR1 MNHNS and CDR2 SASEGT. The sample comprised PBMCs. This clonotype was sampled from a woman aged 45-65 years in good health and CMV-seronegative. The chain is built from TRBV6-1 and TRBJ2-3; D is unclear. CDR3 in DNA: TGTGCCAGCAGTGAAGCCAGGGATACGCAGTATTTT. Translating gives CASSEARDTQYF.